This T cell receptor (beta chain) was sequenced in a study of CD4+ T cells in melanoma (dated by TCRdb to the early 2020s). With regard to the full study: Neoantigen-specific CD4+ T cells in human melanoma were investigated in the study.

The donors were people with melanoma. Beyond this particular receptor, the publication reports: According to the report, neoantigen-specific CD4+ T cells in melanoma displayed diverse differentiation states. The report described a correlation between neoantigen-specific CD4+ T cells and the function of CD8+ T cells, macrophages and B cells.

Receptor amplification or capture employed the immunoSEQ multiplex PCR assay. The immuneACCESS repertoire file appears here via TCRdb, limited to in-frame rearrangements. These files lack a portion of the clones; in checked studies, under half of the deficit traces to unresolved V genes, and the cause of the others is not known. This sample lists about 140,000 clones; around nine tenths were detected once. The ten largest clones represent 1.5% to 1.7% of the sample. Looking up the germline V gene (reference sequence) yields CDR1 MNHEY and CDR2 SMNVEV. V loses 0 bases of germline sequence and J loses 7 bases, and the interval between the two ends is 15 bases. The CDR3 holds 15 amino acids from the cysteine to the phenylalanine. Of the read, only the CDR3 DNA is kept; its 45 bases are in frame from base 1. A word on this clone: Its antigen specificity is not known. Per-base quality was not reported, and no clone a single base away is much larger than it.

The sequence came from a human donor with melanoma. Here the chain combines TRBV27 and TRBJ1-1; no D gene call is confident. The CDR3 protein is CASSLSKTSGDEAFF. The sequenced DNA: TGTGCCAGCAGTTTATCGAAAACTTCCGGGGATGAAGCTTTCTTT.